The subject of this entry is one T cell receptor beta chain. This clonotype was seen many times. Which antigen it targets is not known. No much larger clonotype is one base removed from it; base qualities were not supplied. The intended sense of this specimen's time point label: persistent/refractory GD, antithyroid drugs over 5 years with positive TRAb. For both TCR sequencing and RNA sequencing, RNA was extracted from PBMCs in TRIzol. The diagnosis of Graves' disease was made according to American Thyroid Association guidelines. Patients were recruited from an endocrinology department in Xi'an, China. Each patient gave approximately 9.7 milliliters of peripheral blood, collected in an EDTA anticoagulant tube. Ficoll Paque Plus density gradient separation was used to isolate PBMCs, and no further T cell sorting was done. An Agilent 2100 Bioanalyzer and agarose gel were used to check RNA quality, while a NanoDrop 2000 measured RNA concentration.

These data come from a study of regulatory T cells in long-lasting Graves disease (dated by TCRdb to the early 2020s). Some background on the complete study: Persistent Graves' disease was defined as persistently positive TSH receptor autoantibodies together with antithyroid drug treatment for over 5 years. A total of roughly 35 samples underwent TCR sequencing, from 13 patients with persistent Graves' disease and approximately 20 patients with newly diagnosed Graves' disease. Persistent Graves' disease patients in the clinical cohort had taken antithyroid drugs for around 10 years on average. The study took place in China and was registered as a clinical trial. This study used TCR sequencing and RNA sequencing of peripheral blood to compare persistent Graves' disease patients against newly diagnosed Graves' disease patients.

The paper's findings and limits, for the study overall: The study examined only peripheral blood because the primary lesion, thyroid tissue, could not be accessed. Persistent disease showed preferential use of TRBV28, TRBJ1-2 and TRBJ2-5, whereas newly diagnosed disease favored TRBV20-1 and TRBJ2-1. Compared with newly diagnosed patients, persistent Graves' disease patients had lower TCR Shannon entropy and fewer highly expanded clones, which suggests clonal expansion. Persistent patients shared more public clonotypes among themselves (around 3,000) than newly diagnosed patients did (approximately 970). Only the TCR beta chain was sequenced and analyzed. The authors noted that the small sample size was a limitation that may lower accuracy.

The germline ends are 18 bases apart after V is trimmed by 2 bases and J by 4 bases. The CDR3 has 17 amino acids, counting the end cysteine and phenylalanine. Only the CDR3 region is kept as DNA, spanning 51 bases read in frame from base 1. The germline V gene gives CDR1 as SNHLY and CDR2 as FYNNEI. The library was prepared using multiplex PCR. Sequenced on an Illumina HiSeq 4000. CDR3 regions were amplified by Arm-PCR with iRepertoire HTBI primers to construct TCR beta libraries. Before sequencing, the PCR products underwent gel purification. The study's own analysis went as follows. A total of 62 TRBV and about 13 TRBJ segments were identified across samples and were used for gene usage analysis of CDR3 amino acid clonotypes. COPE and FqMerger were used to merge filtered high-quality paired reads into contigs. BLAST was used to align contigs to IMGT TRBV, TRBD and TRBJ reference genes, with CDR3 defined following IMGT. Highly expanded clones were defined as clonotypes with a frequency above 0.1%. Shannon entropy was used to measure repertoire diversity, and the Gini coefficient was used to measure V-J evenness. A clonotype was considered public if more than one individual shared it. TCRdb applied fastp at Q25 and MiXCR to the public reads, then kept only in-frame beta chains. Entries are consolidated by CDR3 protein sequence, retaining the most common genes and DNA. The V and J calls here are based on TCRdb, not the publication. The sample yields roughly 500,000 distinct CDR3 sequences; about 20% were counted once. The leading ten clones occupy 10% to 15% of the sample.

The sequence links TRBV2 to TRBJ1-5; the D gene is not confidently resolved. Sequencing used peripheral blood mononuclear cells (PBMCs), obtained when the disease was refractory, from a patient treated with antithyroid drugs. The TCR was taken from a female donor with Graves disease. This receptor carries the CDR3 CASSEIELGQENQPQHF. The nucleotide sequence is TGTGCCAGCAGTGAAATAGAGCTGGGCCAGGAGAATCAGCCCCAGCATTTT. Joined to the reference TRBV2 and TRBJ1-5 proteins, this CDR3 gives the full variable domain: EPEVTQTPSHQVTQMGQEVILRCVPISNHLYFYWYRQILGQKVEFLVSFYNNEISEKSEIFDDQFSVERPDGSNFTLKIRSTKLEDSAMYFCASSEIELGQENQPQHFGDGTRLSIL.